The TCR beta chain under discussion was sequenced for a study of cytomegalovirus exposure and HLA in healthy donors. Broader study findings: Using a false discovery rate of 0.05, a later analysis showed that 16,000 or so TCR beta sequences were associated with HLA alleles.

The PCR used 60 Vbeta and 13 Jbeta primers. Measured with immunoSEQ multiplex PCR; TCRdb has only the in-frame clones, and not every one. This table holds about 180,000 clones, about 82% found once. Likely unrecorded immune exposures existed in these nominally healthy donors. With regard to this clone: Its antigen remains unknown.

Sequenced input: PBMCs. The source is a woman aged 30 to 39 in good health and CMV-seronegative.

The CDR3: CASVQGLSGLNTEAFF. CDR3 nucleotides: TGTGCTAGTGTACAGGGGCTTTCGGGATTGAACACTGAAGCTTTCTTT. The chain is built from TRBV12-5 and TRBJ1-1; 7 bases match TRBD1. With 7 bases clipped from V and 0 bases from J, the junction kept 11 bases outside the gene matches. CDR3 length: 16 residues. Germline CDR1 is LGHNT and CDR2 is FRNRAP.